A selection of T cell receptor beta chains follows, all from one sample in a study of early T cells in non-severe SARS-CoV-2 infection. MiXCR was run by TCRdb on the 5' RACE reads, yielding one entry per CDR3 protein. The profile shows about 86,000 distinct CDR3 sequences, around 14% of them singletons. Sequencing was done on a sample of whole blood. All receptors come from an adult who was a healthcare worker with PCR-confirmed SARS-CoV-2 infection or an uninfected control (not recorded which). Both conserved end residues are part of each CDR3. The order of the fields is CDR3 length, clone size, V gene, D gene, J gene, CDR3 DNA, CDR3 protein. A D gene is named only where the DNA matches it firmly. Where a row states a size, it is once, few, many or the class of an expanded clone; other rows omit it.

length: 16
size: few
V: TRBV20-1
D: TRBD1
J: TRBJ2-7
DNA: TGCAGTGCCGCGCCTATTCGGACAGGGGTCTACTACGAGCAGTACTTC
CDR3: CSAAPIRTGVYYEQYF

length: 17
size: -
V: TRBV12-3/TRBV12-4
D: -
J: TRBJ2-6
DNA: TGTGCCAGCTCCCCGTGGGGCGTCCTCTCTGGGGCCAACGTCCTGACTTTC
CDR3: CASSPWGVLSGANVLTF

length: 14
size: -
V: TRBV6-2/TRBV6-3
D: TRBD1
J: TRBJ1-2
DNA: TGTGCCAGCAGTCCCGGGACAGCGATCTATGGCTACACCTTC
CDR3: CASSPGTAIYGYTF

length: 14
size: few
V: TRBV4-2
D: -
J: TRBJ2-2
DNA: TGTGCCAGCAGCTCCCGGACGGGAGCAAGGGAGCTGTTTTTT
CDR3: CASSSRTGARELFF

length: 12
size: few
V: TRBV6-5
D: -
J: TRBJ1-2
DNA: TGTGCCAGCAGTCCCGGGGGGAATGGCTACACCTTC
CDR3: CASSPGGNGYTF

length: 19
size: -
V: TRBV6-6
D: -
J: TRBJ2-7
DNA: TGTGCCAGCAGTTACTCGGCGGCGATTATCACGAGAACCTCCTACGAGCAGTACTTC
CDR3: CASSYSAAIITRTSYEQYF

length: 13
size: -
V: TRBV29-1
D: -
J: TRBJ1-1
DNA: TGCAGCGCCTTGGGGCGGACGAACACTGAAGCTTTCTTT
CDR3: CSALGRTNTEAFF

length: 14
size: -
V: TRBV7-8
D: -
J: TRBJ2-3
DNA: TGTGCCACCTGTCCAGAAACTAGCACAGATACGCAGTATTTT
CDR3: CATCPETSTDTQYF

length: 16
size: many
V: TRBV5-5
D: TRBD2
J: TRBJ2-1
DNA: TGTGCCAGCAGCAGACGGGGACTAGCGGGAGAAAATGAGCAGTTCTTC
CDR3: CASSRRGLAGENEQFF

length: 14
size: many
V: TRBV6-5
D: TRBD1
J: TRBJ1-6
DNA: TGTGCCAGCAGTCAGACAGGGGGCAATTCACCCCTCCACTTT
CDR3: CASSQTGGNSPLHF

length: 15
size: -
V: TRBV5-1
D: -
J: TRBJ2-5
DNA: TGCGCCAGCAGCTTGGCCTTTAACAGCCAAGAGACCCAGTACTTC
CDR3: CASSLAFNSQETQYF

length: 14
size: -
V: TRBV2
D: -
J: TRBJ2-3
DNA: TGTGCCAGCAGAGACTGGGACTTCACAGATACGCAGTATTTT
CDR3: CASRDWDFTDTQYF

length: 18
size: -
V: TRBV10-3
D: TRBD1
J: TRBJ2-3
DNA: TGTGCCATCAGTGAGTCTCCCCCCCGGGACAGGGAGCAAGATACGCAGTATTTT
CDR3: CAISESPPRDREQDTQYF

length: 15
size: -
V: TRBV12-5
D: TRBD1
J: TRBJ2-1
DNA: TGTGCTAGTGGTCCCGGTACGGTAGGGGGCAGTGAGCAGTTCTTC
CDR3: CASGPGTVGGSEQFF

length: 12
size: many
V: TRBV7-9
D: -
J: TRBJ2-1
DNA: TGTGCCAGCAGCTTACTTTACAATGAGCAGTTCTTC
CDR3: CASSLLYNEQFF

length: 15
size: few
V: TRBV29-1
D: -
J: TRBJ2-7
DNA: TGCAGCGTTGTCCCGACAGGAGAAAACTCCTACGAGCAGTACTTC
CDR3: CSVVPTGENSYEQYF

length: 15
size: -
V: TRBV29-1
D: -
J: TRBJ2-7
DNA: TGCAGCGTTGAAATGGAGAGGGACAATGTCTACGAGCAGTACTTC
CDR3: CSVEMERDNVYEQYF

length: 15
size: few
V: TRBV11-2
D: -
J: TRBJ2-1
DNA: TGTGCCAGCAGCTTAAATCCGGGATCCGGGGGTGAGCAGTTCTTC
CDR3: CASSLNPGSGGEQFF

length: 14
size: -
V: TRBV7-9
D: -
J: TRBJ2-6
DNA: TGTGCCAGCAGCTTAGAGACTCGGGCCAACGTCCTGACTTTC
CDR3: CASSLETRANVLTF

length: 16
size: many
V: TRBV19
D: TRBD2
J: TRBJ2-1
DNA: TGTGCCAGTACCGAAATCCCTAGCGGGAGGGATAATGAGCAGTTCTTC
CDR3: CASTEIPSGRDNEQFF

length: 14
size: few
V: TRBV7-2
D: TRBD1
J: TRBJ2-7
DNA: TGTGCCAGCAGCTCCTTGGACAGGGGCGGCGAGCAGTACTTC
CDR3: CASSSLDRGGEQYF

length: 17
size: -
V: TRBV4-1
D: TRBD2
J: TRBJ2-2
DNA: TGCGCCAGCAGCCAACTGACTAGCGGGAGGAACACCGGGGAGCTGTTTTTT
CDR3: CASSQLTSGRNTGELFF

length: 12
size: -
V: TRBV20-1
D: TRBD1
J: TRBJ2-7
DNA: TGCAGCGTAAGACAGGGATCGGGCGAGCAGTACTTC
CDR3: CSVRQGSGEQYF

length: 12
size: -
V: TRBV7-6
D: -
J: TRBJ2-1
DNA: TGTGCCAGCAGCACTGGGTACAATGAGCAGTTCTTC
CDR3: CASSTGYNEQFF

length: 14
size: few
V: TRBV29-1
D: TRBD1
J: TRBJ1-1
DNA: TGCAGCGTTGACCCCGGACAGGGGGAATCTGAAGCTTTCTTT
CDR3: CSVDPGQGESEAFF

length: 16
size: few
V: TRBV7-3
D: TRBD2
J: TRBJ2-1
DNA: TGTGCCAGCAGCTTAGGGGGACTAGCGGGCTACAATGAGCAGTTCTTC
CDR3: CASSLGGLAGYNEQFF

length: 15
size: -
V: TRBV7-2
D: -
J: TRBJ2-7
DNA: TGTGCCAGCAGCTTTAGGGACCGGCGGCCCTACGAGCAGTACTTC
CDR3: CASSFRDRRPYEQYF

length: 17
size: few
V: TRBV20-1
D: TRBD1
J: TRBJ2-6
DNA: TGCAGTGCCCCCCTTGGGACAGGGAGACGTGGGGCCAACGTCCTGACTTTC
CDR3: CSAPLGTGRRGANVLTF

length: 15
size: few
V: TRBV6-2/TRBV6-3
D: -
J: TRBJ2-1
DNA: TGTGCCAGCATCTTGGGGGCTTCGTTATACAATGAGCAGTTCTTC
CDR3: CASILGASLYNEQFF

length: 14
size: many
V: TRBV2
D: -
J: TRBJ2-3
DNA: TGTGCCAGCAAGGCCAGAGGGGCCACAGATACGCAGTATTTT
CDR3: CASKARGATDTQYF

length: 15
size: few
V: TRBV12-3/TRBV12-4
D: -
J: TRBJ2-1
DNA: TGTGCCAGCTTCGAAACCGGGACCGATGGCAATGAGCAGTTCTTC
CDR3: CASFETGTDGNEQFF

length: 17
size: -
V: TRBV20-1
D: -
J: TRBJ2-1
DNA: TGCAGTGCTAGAGATCTCGAGGGAAGGAGCTCCTACAATGAGCAGTTCTTC
CDR3: CSARDLEGRSSYNEQFF

length: 13
size: -
V: TRBV7-9
D: -
J: TRBJ2-7
DNA: TGTGCCAGCAGCTATAAGGGGGATTACGAGCAGTACTTC
CDR3: CASSYKGDYEQYF

length: 14
size: few
V: TRBV7-9
D: -
J: TRBJ2-1
DNA: TGTGCCAGCAGCCCAGCGATCGTACCAGATGAGCAGTTCTTC
CDR3: CASSPAIVPDEQFF

length: 14
size: many
V: TRBV10-3
D: -
J: TRBJ2-1
DNA: TGTGCCATCAGTGGGAGGACCCTGGGGGATGAGCAGTTCTTC
CDR3: CAISGRTLGDEQFF

length: 16
size: few
V: TRBV6-2/TRBV6-3
D: -
J: TRBJ2-7
DNA: TGTGCCAGCAGTTCCCGGGGGCAGGGAAGCTCCTACGAGCAGTACTTC
CDR3: CASSSRGQGSSYEQYF

length: 15
size: few
V: TRBV10-3
D: TRBD2
J: TRBJ2-3
DNA: TGTGCCATCAGTCAGCTAGCGGGGTTCACAGATACGCAGTATTTT
CDR3: CAISQLAGFTDTQYF

length: 15
size: few
V: TRBV28
D: TRBD1
J: TRBJ1-1
DNA: TGTGCCAGCAGTCCACAGGGGATGGGGAGCACTGAAGCTTTCTTT
CDR3: CASSPQGMGSTEAFF

length: 14
size: few
V: TRBV5-5
D: -
J: TRBJ1-6
DNA: TGTGCCAGCAGCTTCGGTTTTCGGAATTCACCCCTCCACTTT
CDR3: CASSFGFRNSPLHF

length: 16
size: many
V: TRBV20-1
D: -
J: TRBJ2-1
DNA: TGCAGTGCTAGAGTTCGCTTGTCTGCGGGTAACAATGAGCAGTTCTTC
CDR3: CSARVRLSAGNNEQFF